The clone carrying this TCR beta chain was counted a few times. Its antigen remains unknown. With a J-beta primer mix and a sample-barcoded 5' primer, a second PCR ran about 7 to 11 cycles. MiXCR, applied by TCRdb to the 5' RACE reads, yields one record per CDR3 protein. The profile shows approximately 2,000,000 distinct CDR3 sequences, about two fifths of them singletons. This record comes from a study of blood T cells in healthy people across ages. Study-wide points: With age, beta diversity per million T cells declined roughly linearly, significantly by over 35.

V trimming: 1 base; J trimming: 2 bases; junction bases outside the gene matches: 13. The CDR3 totals 18 residues. CDR1 and CDR2 from the germline V gene are LGHNA and YSLEER. Sequences were obtained from blood. This rearrangement joins TRBV4-3 to TRBJ1-2, with 7 bases that match TRBD1. This clonotype was obtained from a human donor in good health. This chain's CDR3 is CASSQVRVLRDSNYGYTF. The CDR3 DNA reads as TGCGCCAGCAGCCAAGTTCGGGTTTTACGGGACAGCAACTATGGCTACACCTTC.